The 7 T cell receptor beta chains below all came from one sample that was sequenced in a study of blood T cells in healthy people across ages. The use of a sample-barcoded 5' primer and a J-beta primer mix characterized a second PCR of 7 to 11 cycles. A single record per CDR3 protein comes from TCRdb applying MiXCR to the 5' RACE reads. Here the sample spans more than 700,000 distinct CDR3 sequences, approximately 53% being singletons. The sequenced sample consisted of blood. The source is an older man in good health.

In its sample, this clonotype was seen a few times. The gene calls are TRBV12-3 or TRBV12-4 and TRBJ2-7, with a tentative D call TRBD2 (5 bases). The CDR3 consists of 16 residues. The ends were cut back, 4 bases at V and 3 bases at J, with 19 bases in the middle. The CDR3 loop reads CASSSPERAVGYEQYF. CDR3 nucleotides: TGTGCCAGCAGTTCCCCGGAGAGGGCCGTGGGCTACGAGCAGTACTTC.

The rearrangement links TRBV27 to TRBJ2-7, with TRBD2 matching over 9 bases. The J call may be wrong; the DNA end is better matched by TRBJ2-4. The CDR3 loop spans 20 amino acids. The germline V gene encodes CDR1 MNHEY and CDR2 SMNVEV (reference sequence). The CDR3 loop is CASSLRGSWVAGVGKNIQYF. CDR3 in DNA: TGTGCCAGCAGTTTGCGGGGTTCCTGGGTAGCGGGAGTTGGCAAAAACATTCAGTACTTC.

The chain carries TRBV2 and TRBJ2-3, with 11 positions matching TRBD2. Germline V gene sequence: CDR1 SNHLY, CDR2 FYNNEI. Losses at the gene ends were 4 bases for V and 4 bases for J; bases not matched to a gene: 4. This CDR3 is 15 amino acids long. This CDR3 reads CASSGTSGRPDTQYF. The CDR3 nucleotides read TGTGCCAGCAGTGGCACTAGCGGGAGACCAGATACGCAGTATTTT.

Details on this clonotype: Being one base from a much bigger clone, this may be a read error. This chain uses TRBV7-2 with TRBJ2-5, with D unclear. The end of the DNA is better explained by TRBJ2-7, so the J call may be wrong. Germline CDR1 SGHTA, CDR2 FQGNSA. The CDR3 extends over 12 amino acids. CDR3 in DNA: TGTGCCAGCAGCAAAGGCCCCTACGAGCAGTACTTC. Residues: CASSKGPYEQYF.

The chain links TRBV19 to TRBJ2-6; TRBD1 might be the D (6 bases). The CDR3 has 16 amino acids. CDR1 and CDR2 (germline): LNHDA, SQIVND (reference sequence). The V end lost 5 bases, the J end lost 2 bases, and 13 bases lay between the germline ends. CDR3 DNA sequence: TGTGCCAGTAGTGCAGACGACAGGCCTGGGGCCAACGTCCTGACTTTC. Translating it yields CASSADDRPGANVLTF.

V usage is TRBV14 and J usage is TRBJ2-7; the match to TRBD1 covers 7 bases. V dropped 0 bases and J dropped 2; count of bases not matched to a gene: 10. Per the germline V gene, CDR1 is SGHDN and CDR2 is FVKESK. This CDR3 spans 17 amino acids. The CDR3 DNA follows: TGTGCCAGCAGCCAAGATACGGGCCAGGGGGTTACCTACGAGCAGTACTTC. It encodes CASSQDTGQGVTYEQYF. The whole variable domain, filled in from reference TRBV14 and TRBJ2-7, reads EAGVTQFPSHSVIEKGQTVTLRCDPISGHDNLYWYRRVMGKEIKFLLHFVKESKQDESGMPNNRFLAERTGGTYSTLKVQPAELEDSGVYFCASSQDTGQGVTYEQYFGPGTRLTVT.

Here the CDR3 DNA reads TGCAGTGCTAGAGTCGGGAGCGGCAACGAGCAGTACTTC. This encodes CSARVGSGNEQYF. V and J are TRBV20-1 and TRBJ2-7; a weak D match, TRBD2 (6 bases). This CDR3 has 13 amino acids. Trimming cost V 1 base and J 5 bases, with 12 bases left between them. Germline V gene sequence: CDR1 DFQATT, CDR2 SNEGSKA (reference sequence).